This TCR beta chain was captured by sequencing in a study of OX40 agonist ivuxolimab in advanced cancers. Study-level background: Recorded diagnoses for dose-escalation patients were hepatocellular carcinoma, melanoma, renal cell or head and neck cancer. Prior anti-PD-1, anti-PD-L1 or anti-CTLA-4 therapy did not bar entry, and 40% to 45% had some. General study findings and limits: With doses of 0.1 to 3.0 mg/kg, CD4+ and CD8+ blood T cells had undergone clonal expansion by week 6.

CDR1 SNHLY and CDR2 FYNNEI come from the germline V gene. This CDR3 has 12 amino acids. Points on this clone: What it binds is unknown. Germline and junction disagree at one end, which may indicate a read error.

Clones were sequenced by immunoSEQ multiplex PCR, and TCRdb holds only the in-frame ones, with some missing. The sample lists 55,000 to 95,000 clones, almost 90% seen once, with 2.5% to 3% in the top ten. The receptor was isolated from an adult with an advanced solid tumor such as melanoma, head and neck, liver or kidney cancer. The source was CD4+ or CD8+ T cells sorted from blood, collected in a trial of the OX40 agonist ivuxolimab. The chain employs TRBV2 and TRBJ2-7; D remains ambiguous. The DNA for the CDR3 is TGTGCCGGCAGGACGGACTCCTACGAGCAGTACTTC. Protein product: CAGRTDSYEQYF.